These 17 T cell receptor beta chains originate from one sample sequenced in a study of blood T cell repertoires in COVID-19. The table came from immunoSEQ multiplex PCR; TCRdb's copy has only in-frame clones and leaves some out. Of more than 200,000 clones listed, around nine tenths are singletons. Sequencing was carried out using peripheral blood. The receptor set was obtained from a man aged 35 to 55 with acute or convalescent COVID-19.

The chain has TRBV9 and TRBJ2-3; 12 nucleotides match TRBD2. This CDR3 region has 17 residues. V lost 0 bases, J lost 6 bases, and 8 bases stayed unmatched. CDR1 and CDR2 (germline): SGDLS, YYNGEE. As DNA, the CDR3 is TGTGCCAGCAGCGTAGCGCTAGCGGGAGGGCCAGGGGATACGCAGTATTTT. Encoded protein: CASSVALAGGPGDTQYF. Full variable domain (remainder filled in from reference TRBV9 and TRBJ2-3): DSGVTQTPKHLITATGQRVTLRCSPRSGDLSVYWYQQSLDQGLQFLIQYYNGEERAKGNILERFSAQQFPDLHSELNLSSLELGDSALYFCASSVALAGGPGDTQYFGPGTRLTVL.

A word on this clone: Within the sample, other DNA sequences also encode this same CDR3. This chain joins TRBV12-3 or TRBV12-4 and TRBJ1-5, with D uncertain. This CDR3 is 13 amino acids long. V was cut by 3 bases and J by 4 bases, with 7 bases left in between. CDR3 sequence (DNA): TGTGCCAGCAGTTTTACAGCTAATCAGCCCCAGCATTTT. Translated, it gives CASSFTANQPQHF.

CDR3 sequence (DNA): TGCGCCAGCAGCTTATCCCCGACAGGGATCTCTGGAAACACCATATATTTT. It codes for CASSLSPTGISGNTIYF. The rearrangement joins TRBV5-1 to TRBJ1-3; TRBD1 matches at 7 bases. V shed 2 bases and J 0 bases; nucleotides not matched to a gene: 8. There are 17 residues in the CDR3. Germline V CDR1 and CDR2: SGHRS, YFSETQ.

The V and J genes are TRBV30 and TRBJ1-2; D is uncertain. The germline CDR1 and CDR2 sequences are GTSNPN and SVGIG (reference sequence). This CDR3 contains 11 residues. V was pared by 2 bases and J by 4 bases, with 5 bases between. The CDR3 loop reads CAWSLAYGYTF. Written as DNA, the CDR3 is TGTGCCTGGAGTCTGGCCTATGGCTACACCTTC.

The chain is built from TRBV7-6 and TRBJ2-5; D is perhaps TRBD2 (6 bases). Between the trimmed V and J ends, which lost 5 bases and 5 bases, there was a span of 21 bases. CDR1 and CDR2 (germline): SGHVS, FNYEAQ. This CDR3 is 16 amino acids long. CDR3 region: CASSTPGPKRGETQYF. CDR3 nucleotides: TGTGCCAGCAGCACGCCCGGGCCTAAACGGGGGGAGACCCAGTACTTC. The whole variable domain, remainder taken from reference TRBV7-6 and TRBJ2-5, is GAGVSQSPRYKVTKRGQDVALRCDPISGHVSLYWYRQALGQGPEFLTYFNYEAQQDKSGLPNDRFSAERPEGSISTLTIQRTEQRDSAMYRCASSTPGPKRGETQYFGPGTRLLVL.

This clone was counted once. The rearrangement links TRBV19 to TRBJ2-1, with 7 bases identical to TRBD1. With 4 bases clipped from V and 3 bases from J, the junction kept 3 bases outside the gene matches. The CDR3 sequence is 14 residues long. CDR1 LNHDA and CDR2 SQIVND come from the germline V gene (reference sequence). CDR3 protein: CASSNYRGYNEQFF. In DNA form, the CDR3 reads TGTGCCAGTAGTAATTACAGGGGCTACAATGAGCAGTTCTTC.

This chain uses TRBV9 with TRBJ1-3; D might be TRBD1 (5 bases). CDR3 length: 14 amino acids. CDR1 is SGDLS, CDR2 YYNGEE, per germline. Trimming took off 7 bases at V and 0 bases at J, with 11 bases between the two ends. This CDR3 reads CASGGKDSGNTIYF. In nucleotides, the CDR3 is TGTGCCAGCGGGGGGAAAGACTCTGGAAACACCATATATTTT. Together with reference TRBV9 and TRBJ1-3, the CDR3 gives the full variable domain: DSGVTQTPKHLITATGQRVTLRCSPRSGDLSVYWYQQSLDQGLQFLIQYYNGEERAKGNILERFSAQQFPDLHSELNLSSLELGDSALYFCASGGKDSGNTIYFGEGSWLTVV.

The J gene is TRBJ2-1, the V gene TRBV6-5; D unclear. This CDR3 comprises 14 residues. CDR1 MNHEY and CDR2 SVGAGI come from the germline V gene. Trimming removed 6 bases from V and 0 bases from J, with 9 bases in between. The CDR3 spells CASSNSYSYNEQFF. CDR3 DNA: TGTGCCAGCAGCAATTCCTACTCCTACAATGAGCAGTTCTTC.

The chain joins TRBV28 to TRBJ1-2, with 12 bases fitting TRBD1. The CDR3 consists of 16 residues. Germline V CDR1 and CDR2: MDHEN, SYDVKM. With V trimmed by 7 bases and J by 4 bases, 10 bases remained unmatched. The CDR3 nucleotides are TGTGCCAGCAAGGGACAGGGGGCGCGATTCATCTATGGCTACACCTTC. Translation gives CASKGQGARFIYGYTF.

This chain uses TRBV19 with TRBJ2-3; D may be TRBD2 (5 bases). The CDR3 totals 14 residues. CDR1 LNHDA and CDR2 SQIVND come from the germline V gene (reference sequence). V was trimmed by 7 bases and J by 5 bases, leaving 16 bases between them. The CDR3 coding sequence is TGTGCCAGTAACTATAGACGGGAACAAGATACGCAGTATTTT. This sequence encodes CASNYRREQDTQYF. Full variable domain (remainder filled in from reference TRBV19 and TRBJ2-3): DGGITQSPKYLFRKEGQNVTLSCEQNLNHDAMYWYRQDPGQGLRLIYYSQIVNDFQKGDIAEGYSVSREKKESFPLTVTSAQKNPTAFYLCASNYRREQDTQYFGPGTRLTVL.

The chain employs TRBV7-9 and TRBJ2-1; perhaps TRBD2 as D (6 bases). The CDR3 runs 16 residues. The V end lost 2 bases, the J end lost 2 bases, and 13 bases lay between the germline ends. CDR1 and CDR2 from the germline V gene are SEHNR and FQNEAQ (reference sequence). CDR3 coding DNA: TGTGCCAGCAGCTTAAACCGGGACTCACCCTACAATGAGCAGTTCTTC. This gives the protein CASSLNRDSPYNEQFF.

This CDR3 is CAISEGQASPNEKLFF. CDR3 coding DNA: TGTGCCATCAGCGAAGGACAGGCTTCTCCTAATGAAAAACTGTTTTTT. V and J are TRBV10-3 and TRBJ1-4, with 7 nucleotides matching TRBD1. In germline, CDR1 is ENHRY, CDR2 SYGVKD. CDR3 length: 16 residues. Trimming removed 6 bases from V and 3 bases from J; junction bases left unmatched: 10.

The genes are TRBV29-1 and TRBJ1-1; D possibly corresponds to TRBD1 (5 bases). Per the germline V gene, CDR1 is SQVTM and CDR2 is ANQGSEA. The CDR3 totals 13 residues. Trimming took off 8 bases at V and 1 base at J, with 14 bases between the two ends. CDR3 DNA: TGCAGCTCAACTCGCGGGGCGAACACTGAAGCTTTCTTT. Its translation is CSSTRGANTEAFF.

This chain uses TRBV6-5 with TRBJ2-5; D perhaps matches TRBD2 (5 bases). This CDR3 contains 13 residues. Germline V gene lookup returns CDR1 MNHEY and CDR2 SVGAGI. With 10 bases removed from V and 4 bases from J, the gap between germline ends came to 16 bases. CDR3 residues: CATFPHTRETQYF. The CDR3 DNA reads TGTGCCACGTTCCCGCACACTAGAGAGACCCAGTACTTC.

The CDR3 nucleotides read TGCAGTGCTAGTGTGGACAGGGGGCCGTACGAGCAGTACTTC. It translates to CSASVDRGPYEQYF. This chain joins TRBV20-1 and TRBJ2-7, with TRBD1 matching over 11 bases. This CDR3 spans 14 amino acids. CDR1 DFQATT and CDR2 SNEGSKA come from the germline V gene (reference sequence). The V segment lost 3 bases and the J segment 4 bases; nucleotides outside the gene matches: 5.

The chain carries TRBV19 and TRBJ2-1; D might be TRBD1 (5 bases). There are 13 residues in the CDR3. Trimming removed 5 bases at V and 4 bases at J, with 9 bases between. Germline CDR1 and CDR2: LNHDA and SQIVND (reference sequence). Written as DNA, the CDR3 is TGTGCCAGTAGTGTGGGGCTATACAATGAGCAGTTCTTC. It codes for CASSVGLYNEQFF.

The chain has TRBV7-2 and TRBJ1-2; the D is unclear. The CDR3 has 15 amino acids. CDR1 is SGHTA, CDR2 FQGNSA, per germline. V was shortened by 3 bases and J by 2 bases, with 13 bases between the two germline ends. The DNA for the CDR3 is TGTGCCAGCAGCTTGGGCAGGATGGAAAACTATGGCTACACCTTC. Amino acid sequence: CASSLGRMENYGYTF. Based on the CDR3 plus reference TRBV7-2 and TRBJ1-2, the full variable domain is GAGVSQSPSNKVTEKGKDVELRCDPISGHTALYWYRQSLGQGLEFLIYFQGNSAPDKSGLPSDRFSAERTGGSVSTLTIQRTQQEDSAVYLCASSLGRMENYGYTFGSGTRLTVV.